This entry lists 16 T cell receptor beta chains sequenced from one sample in a study of CD8 T cells in Susac syndrome. RNA was extracted with the RNeasy kit, and a quantity of 0.5 to 1 ug was reverse transcribed using random hexamers. TCRdb re-called the immunoSEQ multiplex PCR reads with MiXCR, one entry per CDR3 protein. The sample contains around 130,000 distinct CDR3 sequences, roughly 94% of which appear only once. The source material was CD4+ T cells from PBMCs. The receptors originated from a human donor in good health.

V gene TRBV5-5 combines with J gene TRBJ2-3; tentatively, D is TRBD2 (5 bases). With 2 bases removed from V and 6 bases from J, the gap between germline ends came to 13 bases. The CDR3 length is 14 residues. Germline CDR1 and CDR2: SGHKS and YYEKEE (reference sequence). In nucleotides, the CDR3 is TGTGCCAGCAGCTTAAGTAGGCGGGCCGATACGCAGTATTTT. Translating gives CASSLSRRADTQYF. Based on the CDR3 plus reference TRBV5-5 and TRBJ2-3, the full variable domain is DAGVTQSPTHLIKTRGQQVTLRCSPISGHKSVSWYQQVLGQGPQFIFQYYEKEERGRGNFPDRFSARQFPNYSSELNVNALLLGDSALYLCASSLSRRADTQYFGPGTRLTVL.

The chain links TRBV2 to TRBJ2-1; D is possibly TRBD2 (5 bases). Germline CDR1 and CDR2: SNHLY and FYNNEI. CDR3 length equals 13 residues. V lost 6 bases, J lost 5 bases, and 11 bases lay in between. This CDR3 is CASREIGNNEQFF. The CDR3 DNA sequence: TGTGCCAGCAGAGAGATCGGGAACAATGAGCAGTTCTTC.

V and J are TRBV29-1 and TRBJ1-1, with no clear D. This CDR3 comprises 12 residues. From germline, CDR1 is SQVTM and CDR2 ANQGSEA. The V gene lost 3 bases and the J gene lost 0 bases, with 5 bases spanning the gap. CDR3 sequence (DNA): TGCAGCGTTGAGGGCGTGAACACTGAAGCTTTCTTT. This translates into CSVEGVNTEAFF.

The V gene is TRBV2, the J gene TRBJ2-2; 12 positions agree with TRBD2. Germline values: CDR1 SNHLY, CDR2 FYNNEI. V was clipped by 7 bases and J by 7 bases; unmatched bases: 7. This CDR3 has 15 amino acids. CDR3 coding DNA: TGTGCCAGCACTGGGGGACTAGCGGGCCTCGGGGAGCTGTTTTTT. The encoded protein is CASTGGLAGLGELFF.

V is TRBV2 and J is TRBJ2-7, with D perhaps matching TRBD1 (5 bases). Germline-derived CDR1 and CDR2 are SNHLY and FYNNEI. CDR3 length: 15 amino acids. Trimming removed 0 bases from V and 4 bases from J, with 13 bases in between. The CDR3 coding sequence is TGTGCCAGCAGTGAAGCGCCGGCAGGGATTTACGAGCAGTACTTC. It encodes CASSEAPAGIYEQYF.

The chain links TRBV3-1 to TRBJ2-5; weak D call: TRBD1 (6 bases). The CDR3 sequence is 14 residues long. The V gene's germline CDR1 is LGHDT and CDR2 YNNKEL (reference sequence). Between the trimmed V and J ends, which lost 5 bases and 0 bases, there was a span of 10 bases. The CDR3 spells CASSRGSDQETQYF. The DNA for the CDR3 is TGTGCCAGCAGCAGGGGGTCAGACCAAGAGACCCAGTACTTC.

The CDR3, as DNA: TGTGCCAGCATGATTAAGGGAGGGTTCTCCTACGAGCAGTACTTC. It specifies CASMIKGGFSYEQYF. The V call is TRBV6-6, the J call TRBJ2-7; the match to TRBD2 covers 7 bases. The CDR3 is 15 amino acids. In germline, CDR1 is MNHNY, CDR2 SVGAGI (reference sequence). Germline trimming cut 7 bases from V and 0 bases from J; bases unmatched to any gene: 9.

The gene calls are TRBV20-1 and TRBJ2-6, with D possibly being TRBD2 (5 bases). Per the germline V gene, CDR1 is DFQATT and CDR2 is SNEGSKA (reference sequence). Trimming removed 0 bases from V and 0 bases from J, with 6 bases in between. This CDR3 is built from 15 residues. CDR3 nucleotide sequence: TGCAGTGCTAGAGAAGGGAGCTCTGGGGCCAACGTCCTGACTTTC. It translates to CSAREGSSGANVLTF.

The CDR3 is CSALTGYEQYF. CDR3 sequence (DNA): TGCAGTGCTCTGACAGGTTACGAGCAGTACTTC. The V call is TRBV20-1, the J call TRBJ2-7, with D perhaps matching TRBD1 (6 bases). The CDR3 is 11 residues long. Trimming cost V 5 bases and J 4 bases, with 9 bases left between them. CDR1 and CDR2 (germline): DFQATT, SNEGSKA (reference sequence).

This clonotype was observed once. The V and J genes are TRBV11-2 and TRBJ2-3, with 8 bases lining up with TRBD1. This CDR3 spans 13 amino acids. The germline gives CDR1 SGHAT, CDR2 FQNNGV. J was trimmed by 4 bases and V by 6 bases; bases with no gene match: 3. In nucleotides, the CDR3 is TGTGCCAGCAGTTCGGACAGGGCAGATACGCAGTATTTT. Translated: CASSSDRADTQYF.

This clonotype has only a few counts. The chain combines TRBV15 with TRBJ1-2, with D possibly being TRBD1 (6 bases). Deletions cut 1 base from V and 2 bases from J, with 8 bases between. Looked up from germline, CDR1 is LNHNV and CDR2 is YYDKDF (reference sequence). CDR3 size: 14 residues. CDR3 DNA: TGTGCCACCAGCAGAGTAACAGGGAACTATGGCTACACCTTC. Protein product: CATSRVTGNYGYTF.

The J gene is TRBJ2-1, the V gene TRBV20-1, with 8 bases identical to TRBD2. The CDR3 is 16 residues long. CDR1 DFQATT and CDR2 SNEGSKA come from the germline V gene (reference sequence). V shed 0 bases, J shed 5 bases, and the junction held 9 bases outside the gene matches. CDR3 DNA sequence: TGCAGTGCTAGAGACCCGAGCGGGAGTGGAAACAATGAGCAGTTCTTC. Protein sequence: CSARDPSGSGNNEQFF.

This sequence joins TRBV4-2 and TRBJ2-1; 11 bases match TRBD2. Germline V gene lookup returns CDR1 LGHNA and CDR2 YNFKEQ. The CDR3 runs to 19 residues. V shed 6 bases and J 4 bases; nucleotides not matched to a gene: 17. This chain's CDR3 is CASRPRSLAGGPGYNEQFF. The CDR3 DNA is TGTGCCAGCAGACCGAGGAGTTTAGCGGGAGGGCCAGGGTACAATGAGCAGTTCTTC.

About this clonotype itself: The germline gene is not matched at one end of the junction; a read error may be the cause. The chain combines TRBV5-1 with TRBJ2-1, with D uncertain. The CDR3 consists of 12 residues. Germline values: CDR1 SGHRS, CDR2 YFSETQ. CDR3 loop: CASSLDWNGQFF. Written as DNA, the CDR3 is TGCGCCAGCAGCTTAGACTGGAATGGGCAGTTCTTC.

In this sample, this clonotype turned up once. This chain links TRBV2 with TRBJ2-1, with 8 positions matching TRBD2. Unmatched junction bases numbered 4, after V lost 7 bases and J lost 2 bases. CDR3 length: 14 residues. CDR1 SNHLY and CDR2 FYNNEI come from the germline V gene. The CDR3 region has the DNA TGTGCCAGCATTCTCGGGAGGGCCTACAATGAGCAGTTCTTC. Amino acids: CASILGRAYNEQFF.

The chain uses TRBV25-1 and TRBJ2-7; D is undetermined. Trimming cost V 3 bases and J 0 bases, with 12 bases left between them. Germline V CDR1 and CDR2: MGHDK, SYGVNS. CDR3 length equals 15 residues. CDR3 sequence (DNA): TGTGCCAGCAGTGATCTCGCCAGGAGCTCCTACGAGCAGTACTTC. Its translation is CASSDLARSSYEQYF.